One and the same sample provided the 8 T cell receptor beta chains below, sequenced in a study of regulatory dendritic cells for organ transplantation. Profiling relied on immunoSEQ multiplex PCR, and the TCRdb table lists in-frame clones only, not all of them. Of 29,000 or so clones listed, 60% to 80% are singletons. Sequencing was done on a sample of memory CD4+ T cells from blood. The sample's subset: CD45RO+ memory T cells. All receptors come from a human donor in good health.

This clone was seen just once. The CDR3 spells CASSLSIGTGVGYTF. The CDR3 DNA reads as TGTGCCAGCAGCTTAAGTATCGGGACAGGAGTTGGCTACACCTTC. The rearrangement links TRBV7-2 to TRBJ1-2, with 8 bases matching TRBD1. CDR3 size: 15 residues. Germline V CDR1 and CDR2: SGHTA, FQGNSA. Unmatched junction bases numbered 9, after V lost 2 bases and J lost 7 bases.

In nucleotides, the CDR3 is TGTGCCAGCAGTGAAGAGGGCAGGGGGGTTGTTGGGACTGAAGCTTTCTTT. Translated: CASSEEGRGVVGTEAFF. The chain recombines TRBV6-1 with TRBJ1-1; 7 bases map to TRBD1. The CDR3 has 17 amino acids. Germline lookup yields CDR1 MNHNS and CDR2 SASEGT. V was clipped by 1 base and J by 5 bases; unmatched bases: 13.

The chain uses TRBV7-6 and TRBJ2-5, with 9 bases identical to TRBD2. This CDR3 comprises 16 residues. The germline V gene has CDR1 SGHVS and CDR2 FNYEAQ. Losses at the gene ends were 1 base for V and 2 bases for J; bases not matched to a gene: 5. The CDR3 protein is CASSLGAGGMQETQYF. The CDR3 DNA follows: TGTGCCAGCAGCTTAGGGGCGGGAGGGATGCAAGAGACCCAGTACTTC.

This sequence joins TRBV2 and TRBJ2-1; maybe TRBD2 (5 bases). The CDR3 spans 15 residues. Between the trimmed V and J ends, which lost 4 bases and 7 bases, there was a span of 17 bases. Germline V lookup: CDR1 SNHLY, CDR2 FYNNEI. CDR3 nucleotide sequence: TGTGCCAGCAGTGGGGAAAATCGGGATTTAAATGAGCAGTTCTTC. It codes for CASSGENRDLNEQFF.

This clone showed up just a few times. The chain employs TRBV6-1 and TRBJ2-7, with 7 nucleotides matching TRBD1. The V gene end was trimmed by 6 bases and the J gene end by 3 bases; junction bases not matched to a gene: 11. CDR1 is MNHNS, CDR2 SASEGT, per germline. The CDR3 extends over 15 amino acids. The CDR3 protein is CASRTPTGSYYEQYF. CDR3 sequence (DNA): TGTGCCAGCAGAACCCCGACAGGGAGTTACTACGAGCAGTACTTC.

The CDR3 reads CASSPGLSADTQYF. The DNA for the CDR3 is TGTGCCAGCAGCCCCGGACTATCAGCTGATACGCAGTATTTT. The chain employs TRBV7-2 and TRBJ2-3, with a possible D match to TRBD2 (6 bases). This CDR3 has 14 amino acids. Per the germline V gene, CDR1 is SGHTA and CDR2 is FQGNSA. V was cut by 5 bases and J by 6 bases, with 15 bases left in between.

The chain combines TRBV19 with TRBJ1-3, with a tentative D call TRBD1 (6 bases). Looked up from germline, CDR1 is LNHDA and CDR2 is SQIVND (reference sequence). V gave up 10 bases and J gave up 0 bases, with 31 bases separating them. This CDR3 has 20 residues. CDR3 nucleotides: TGTGCCACCGCGGGGACCGGGACACTCCACCTCTCCTACTCTGGAAACACCATATATTTT. Protein product: CATAGTGTLHLSYSGNTIYF.

This rearrangement joins TRBV18 to TRBJ1-2, with TRBD1 matching 10 bases. There are 14 residues in the CDR3. Germline CDR1 KGHSH, CDR2 LQKENI. After removal of 6 bases from V and 6 bases from J, the junction contained 7 bases not matched to a gene. This CDR3 is CASSLGTGADGYTF. The CDR3 nucleotides are TGTGCCAGCTCCCTAGGGACAGGGGCGGATGGCTACACCTTC. Full variable domain (rest looked up from reference TRBV18 and TRBJ1-2): NAGVMQNPRHLVRRRGQEARLRCSPMKGHSHVYWYRQLPEEGLKFMVYLQKENIIDESGMPKERFSAEFPKEGPSILRIQQVVRGDSAAYFCASSLGTGADGYTFGSGTRLTVV.